This T cell receptor beta chain was identified during a study of OX40 agonist ivuxolimab in advanced cancers. Broadly, across the study: Ivuxolimab was a fully human IgG2 agonistic monoclonal antibody targeting the costimulatory receptor OX40 (CD134). Intravenous ivuxolimab was administered to patients every 2 weeks at six dose levels: 0.01, 0.1, 0.3, 1.5, 3 and 10 mg/kg. Among the 50 to 55 dose-escalation patients, around 19 had hepatocellular carcinoma, approximately 15 melanoma, 9 renal cell carcinoma and 9 head and neck cancer. In the dose-escalation cohort, 70% to 90% of patients were male, and the mean age was 60 years with a range of roughly 20 to 79. Prior anti-PD-1, anti-PD-L1 or anti-CTLA-4 therapy was permitted, and about two fifths of dose-escalation patients had received checkpoint inhibitors. Partial responses were achieved by three dose-escalation patients, of whom one had hepatocellular carcinoma and two had cutaneous melanoma. Peripheral TCRbeta sequencing aimed to test whether ivuxolimab altered TCR sequence diversity and caused clonal T-cell expansion. The paper reports the monotherapy dose-escalation portion (N ≈ 52 patients) of the phase I ivuxolimab trial. Points the paper makes about the study in general: After ivuxolimab, more expanded clones were found on average in CD8+ T cells than in CD4+ T cells. The antigen specificity of the clonally expanded peripheral T cells was not determined. Low levels of normalized T-cell clonal expansion were also shown by some nonresponding patients. In partial responders in the 0.1-3.0 mg/kg groups, normalized peripheral clonal expansion was found to be among the lowest, especially among CD8+ T cells. Clonal expansion of both CD4+ and CD8+ blood T cells was observed from baseline to week 6 at doses 0.1 to 3.0 mg/kg.

The trial excluded patients who had a history of autoimmune disease or were on systemic immunosuppression. In every dose cohort, peripheral blood was drawn for TCR sequencing at baseline, cycle 4 day 1, and cycle 7 day 1. The samples were drawn from a first-in-human, open-label, multicenter phase I dose-escalation trial of ivuxolimab. Adults with locally advanced or metastatic melanoma, renal cell, hepatocellular, or head and neck squamous cell carcinoma were enrolled in the trial. CD4+ and CD8+ T cells were sorted separately from peripheral blood before TCR sequencing. On this clone: Its antigen target is currently unknown. Base-call qualities are not available, and no considerably larger clone is one nucleotide away. Other DNA sequences of this sample code for an identical CDR3.

For sequencing of the TCRbeta CDR3 region, genomic DNA was extracted from the sorted cells. The immunoSEQ Assay was used to sequence the TCRbeta CDR3 regions. As stored in TCRdb, this immuneACCESS dataset retains in-frame rearrangements with V and J assigned. A fraction of the clones does not appear; measured against another copy, unresolved V genes explain less than half of the discrepancy, and the remainder lacks a known reason. The sample table contains about 58,000 clones; only one count was recorded for just over 85% of them. Roughly 1% of the sample is taken by the ten largest. The sample in question was CD4+ or CD8+ T cells sorted from blood, obtained in a trial of the OX40 agonist ivuxolimab. The TCR was taken from an adult with an advanced solid tumor such as melanoma, head and neck, liver or kidney cancer.

The CDR3 region reads CSVEQGGQSWGYTF. The DNA sequence follows: TGCAGCGTTGAACAGGGGGGGCAGAGCTGGGGCTACACCTTC. The chain couples TRBV29-1 to TRBJ1-2, with 7 bases in between that match TRBD1. The CDR3 has 14 amino acids, counting the end cysteine and phenylalanine. The sequence is cut down to CDR3 DNA, 42 bases in frame from base 1. Here V drops 2 bases and J drops 8 bases, and the junction holds 11 bases not matched to any gene. Based on the germline V gene, the CDR1 and CDR2 sequences are SQVTM and ANQGSEA.